This T cell receptor (beta chain) was identified in a study of response to subunit inactivated influenza vaccine. This clonotype turned up a few times. The antigen remains unidentified. Via MiXCR, TCRdb re-called the RT-PCR reads, giving one row per CDR3 protein. Of about 780,000 distinct CDR3 sequences in the sample, approximately 17% were seen once. Trimming took off 2 bases at V and 11 bases at J, with 21 bases between the two ends. CDR3 length equals 15 residues. Whole-study results and caveats: Researchers suggested that each seasonal influenza vaccination recruits few new T cells.

The gene calls are TRBV12-3 or TRBV12-4 and TRBJ1-1; perhaps TRBD1 as D (6 bases). This TCR was recovered from a man aged 45-65 years who received an inactivated influenza vaccine. Sequencing used PBMCs from blood, obtained 5 days after vaccination. The DNA of the CDR3 is TGTGCCAGCAGTTTATGGGGGCGCGGAGACCGGAGGGCTTTCTTT. It codes for CASSLWGRGDRRAFF.